This T cell receptor beta chain was captured in a study of T cells after yellow fever vaccination. General study points: A weaker but faster secondary response was observed, peaking on day 5 versus 15.

5'RACE template switching added a universal primer site and UMIs to TCR cDNA. TCRdb re-called the 5' RACE reads through MiXCR, storing one row per CDR3 protein. The repertoire holds 230,000 or so distinct CDR3 sequences, with over 6.5% as singletons. Worth noting for this clonotype: Its specificity is unknown.

V lost 2 bases and J lost 8, with 15 bases in between. The germline V gene has CDR1 LGHNA and CDR2 YSLEER. CDR3 length equals 14 residues. This sample comprised CD4+ T cells sorted from PBMCs, obtained on the day of the yellow fever booster vaccination. This rearrangement joins TRBV4-3 to TRBJ1-2; D unclear. This receptor was obtained from a man in his thirties or forties who received the YFV17D yellow fever vaccine. CDR3: CASSQPDREVGYTF. DNA for the CDR3: TGCGCCAGCAGCCAACCGGACCGGGAGGTCGGCTACACCTTC.